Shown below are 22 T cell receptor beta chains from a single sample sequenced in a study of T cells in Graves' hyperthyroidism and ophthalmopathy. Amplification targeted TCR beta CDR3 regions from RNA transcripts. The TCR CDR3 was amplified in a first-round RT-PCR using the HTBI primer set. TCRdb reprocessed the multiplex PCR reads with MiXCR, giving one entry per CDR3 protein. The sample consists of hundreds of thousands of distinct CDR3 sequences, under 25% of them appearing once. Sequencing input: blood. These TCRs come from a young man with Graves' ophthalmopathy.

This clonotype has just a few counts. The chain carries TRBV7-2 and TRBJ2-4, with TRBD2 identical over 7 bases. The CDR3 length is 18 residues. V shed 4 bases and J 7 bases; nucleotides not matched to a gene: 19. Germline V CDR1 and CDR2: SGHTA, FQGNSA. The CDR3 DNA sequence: TGTGCCAGCAGCTCGACACGGATCGGGCGGGAGTATCTGAACATTCAGTACTTC. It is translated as CASSSTRIGREYLNIQYF.

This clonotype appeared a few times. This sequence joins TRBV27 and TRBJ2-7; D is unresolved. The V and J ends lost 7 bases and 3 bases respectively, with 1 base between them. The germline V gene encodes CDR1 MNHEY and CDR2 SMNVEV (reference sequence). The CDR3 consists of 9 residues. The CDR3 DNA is TGTGCCAGCAACTACGAGCAGTACTTC. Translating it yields CASNYEQYF.

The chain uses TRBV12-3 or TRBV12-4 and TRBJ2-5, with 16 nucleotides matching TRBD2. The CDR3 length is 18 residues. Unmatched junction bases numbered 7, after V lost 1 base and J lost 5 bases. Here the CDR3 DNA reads TGTGCCAGCAGTTTAGAGGGACTAGCGGGAGGGATTCAGGAGACCCAGTACTTC. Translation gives CASSLEGLAGGIQETQYF.

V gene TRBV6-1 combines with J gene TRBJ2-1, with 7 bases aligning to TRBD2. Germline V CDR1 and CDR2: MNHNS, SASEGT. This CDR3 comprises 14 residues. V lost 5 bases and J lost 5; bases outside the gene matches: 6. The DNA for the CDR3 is TGTGCCAGCAGTTTCGCGGGGGTCAACAATGAGCAGTTCTTC. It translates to CASSFAGVNNEQFF.

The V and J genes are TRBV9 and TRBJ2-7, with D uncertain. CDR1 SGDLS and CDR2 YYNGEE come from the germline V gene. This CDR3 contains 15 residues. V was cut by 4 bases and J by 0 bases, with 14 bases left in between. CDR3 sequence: CASSPSAGYSYEQYF. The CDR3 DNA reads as TGTGCCAGCAGCCCCTCGGCAGGCTACTCCTACGAGCAGTACTTC.

The DNA of the CDR3 is TGTGCCAGCAGTTCACGGCTCGGACGAGGTGGAAACACCATATATTTT. Translating it yields CASSSRLGRGGNTIYF. The chain employs TRBV6-9 and TRBJ1-3; D is undetermined. This CDR3 spans 16 amino acids. With 4 bases removed from V and 3 bases from J, the gap between germline ends came to 16 bases. Germline values: CDR1 MNHGY, CDR2 SVAAGI.

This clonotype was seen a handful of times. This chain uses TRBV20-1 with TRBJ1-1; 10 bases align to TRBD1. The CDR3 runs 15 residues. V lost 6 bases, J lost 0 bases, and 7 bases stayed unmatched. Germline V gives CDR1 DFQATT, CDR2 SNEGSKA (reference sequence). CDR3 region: CSATDRGRVNTEAFF. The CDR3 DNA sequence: TGCAGTGCCACAGACAGGGGGCGAGTGAACACTGAAGCTTTCTTT.

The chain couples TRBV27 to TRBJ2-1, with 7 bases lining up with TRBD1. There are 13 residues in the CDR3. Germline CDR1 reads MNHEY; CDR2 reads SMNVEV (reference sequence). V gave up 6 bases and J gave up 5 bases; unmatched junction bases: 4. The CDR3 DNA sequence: TGTGCCAGCAGCGAGACAGGGAACAATGAGCAGTTCTTC. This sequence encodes CASSETGNNEQFF.

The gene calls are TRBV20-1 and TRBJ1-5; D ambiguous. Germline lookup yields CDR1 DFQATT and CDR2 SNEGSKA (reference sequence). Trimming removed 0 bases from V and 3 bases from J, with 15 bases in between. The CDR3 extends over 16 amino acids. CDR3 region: CSARETLQPYNQPQHF. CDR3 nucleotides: TGCAGTGCTAGAGAGACACTCCAGCCGTACAATCAGCCCCAGCATTTT.

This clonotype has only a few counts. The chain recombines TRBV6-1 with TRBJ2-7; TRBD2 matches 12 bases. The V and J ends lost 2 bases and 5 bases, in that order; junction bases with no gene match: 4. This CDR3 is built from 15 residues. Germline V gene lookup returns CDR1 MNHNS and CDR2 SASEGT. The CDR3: CASSERLAGAHEQYF. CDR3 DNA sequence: TGTGCCAGCAGTGAAAGACTAGCGGGAGCCCACGAGCAGTACTTC.

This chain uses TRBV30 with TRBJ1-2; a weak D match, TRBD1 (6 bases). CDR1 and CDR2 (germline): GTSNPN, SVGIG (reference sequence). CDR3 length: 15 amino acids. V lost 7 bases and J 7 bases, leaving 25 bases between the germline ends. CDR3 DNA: TGTGCCTTCGCCGTACCCACAGGGAATTATCGTGGCTACACCTTC. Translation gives CAFAVPTGNYRGYTF.

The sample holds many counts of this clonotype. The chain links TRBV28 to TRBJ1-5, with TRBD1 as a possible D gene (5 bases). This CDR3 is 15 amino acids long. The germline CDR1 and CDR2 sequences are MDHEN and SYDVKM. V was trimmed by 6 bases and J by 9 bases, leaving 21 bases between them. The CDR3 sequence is CASSYAKDGGGPQHF. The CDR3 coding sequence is TGTGCCAGCAGCTACGCAAAGGACGGGGGGGGGCCCCAGCATTTT.

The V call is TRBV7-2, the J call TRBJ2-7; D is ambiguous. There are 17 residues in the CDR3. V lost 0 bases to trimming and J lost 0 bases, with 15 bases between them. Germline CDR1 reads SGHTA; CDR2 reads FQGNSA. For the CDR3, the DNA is TGTGCCAGCAGCTTAGCGCTTTGGCGAACGAGCTCCTACGAGCAGTACTTC. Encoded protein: CASSLALWRTSSYEQYF.

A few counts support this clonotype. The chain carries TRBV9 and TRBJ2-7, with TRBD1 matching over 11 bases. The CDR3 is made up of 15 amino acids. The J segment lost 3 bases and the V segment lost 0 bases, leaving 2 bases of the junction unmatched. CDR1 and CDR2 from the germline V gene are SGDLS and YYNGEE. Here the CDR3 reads CASSVGGTGGYEQYF. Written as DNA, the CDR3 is TGTGCCAGCAGCGTAGGAGGGACAGGGGGCTACGAGCAGTACTTC.

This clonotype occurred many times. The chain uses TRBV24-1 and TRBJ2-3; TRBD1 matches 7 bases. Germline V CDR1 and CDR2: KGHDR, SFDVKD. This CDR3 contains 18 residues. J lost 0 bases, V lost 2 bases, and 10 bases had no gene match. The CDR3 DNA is TGTGCCACCAGTGATTCGTTCGGGACAGCAAGAAGCACAGATACGCAGTATTTT. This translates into CATSDSFGTARSTDTQYF.

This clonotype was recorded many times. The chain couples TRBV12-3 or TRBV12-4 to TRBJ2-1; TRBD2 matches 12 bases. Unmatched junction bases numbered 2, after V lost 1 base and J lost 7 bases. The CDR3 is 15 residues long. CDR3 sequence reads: CASSLDGLAGNEQFF. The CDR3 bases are TGTGCCAGCAGTTTAGATGGACTAGCGGGAAATGAGCAGTTCTTC.

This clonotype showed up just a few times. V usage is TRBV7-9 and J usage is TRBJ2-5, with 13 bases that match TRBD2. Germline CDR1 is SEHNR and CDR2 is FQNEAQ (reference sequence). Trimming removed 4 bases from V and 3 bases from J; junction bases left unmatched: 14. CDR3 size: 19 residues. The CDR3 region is CASSSRTEKTSGREETQYF. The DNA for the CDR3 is TGTGCCAGCAGCTCCCGGACTGAGAAAACTAGCGGGAGGGAAGAGACCCAGTACTTC. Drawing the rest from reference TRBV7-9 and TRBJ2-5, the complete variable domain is DTGVSQNPRHKITKRGQNVTFRCDPISEHNRLYWYRQTLGQGPEFLTYFQNEAQLEKSRLLSDRFSAERPKGSFSTLEIQRTEQGDSAMYLCASSSRTEKTSGREETQYFGPGTRLLVL.

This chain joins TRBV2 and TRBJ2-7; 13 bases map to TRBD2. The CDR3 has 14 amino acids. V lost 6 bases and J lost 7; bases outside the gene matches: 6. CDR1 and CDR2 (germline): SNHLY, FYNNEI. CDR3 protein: CASSDGLAGVEQYF. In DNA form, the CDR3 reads TGTGCCAGCAGCGATGGACTAGCGGGAGTTGAGCAGTACTTC.

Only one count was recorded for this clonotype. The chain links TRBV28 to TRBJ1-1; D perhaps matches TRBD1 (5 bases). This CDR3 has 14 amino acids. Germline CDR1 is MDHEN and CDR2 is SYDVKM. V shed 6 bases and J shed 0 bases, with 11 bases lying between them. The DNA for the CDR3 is TGTGCCAGCAGGGGGGGAGGGCTGAACACTGAAGCTTTCTTT. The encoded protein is CASRGGGLNTEAFF.

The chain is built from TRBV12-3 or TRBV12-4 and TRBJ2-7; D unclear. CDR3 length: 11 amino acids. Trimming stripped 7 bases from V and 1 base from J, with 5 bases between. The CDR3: CASTLSYEQYF. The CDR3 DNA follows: TGTGCCAGCACCCTTTCCTACGAGCAGTACTTC.

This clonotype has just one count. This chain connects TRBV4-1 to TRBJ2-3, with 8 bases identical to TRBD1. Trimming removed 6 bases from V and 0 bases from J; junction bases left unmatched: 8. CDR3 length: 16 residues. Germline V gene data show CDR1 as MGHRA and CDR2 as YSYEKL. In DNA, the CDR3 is TGCGCCAGCAGACGCGGACAGGGAGCTAGCACAGATACGCAGTATTTT. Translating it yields CASRRGQGASTDTQYF.

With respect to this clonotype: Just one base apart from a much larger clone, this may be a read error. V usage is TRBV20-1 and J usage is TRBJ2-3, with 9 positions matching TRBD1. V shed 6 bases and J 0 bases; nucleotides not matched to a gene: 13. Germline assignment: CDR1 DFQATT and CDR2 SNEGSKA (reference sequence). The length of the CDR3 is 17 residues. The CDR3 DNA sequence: TGCAGTGCCAACCCGGGGGGACAGGGTACTAGCACAGATACGCAGTATTTT. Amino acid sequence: CSANPGGQGTSTDTQYF.